What follows are 32 T cell receptor beta chains derived from one specimen sequenced in a study of blood T cell repertoires in COVID-19. TCRdb keeps only in-frame clones here, not all; method: immunoSEQ multiplex PCR. This table has tens of thousands of clones, around nine tenths appearing once. What was sequenced was peripheral blood. The receptors stem from a human donor with active COVID-19. The donor label of this sample is uncertain.

This chain connects TRBV19 to TRBJ2-7, with D perhaps TRBD1 (7 bases). The CDR3 is made up of 13 amino acids. Germline CDR1 is LNHDA and CDR2 is SQIVND (reference sequence). The V gene lost 5 bases and the J gene lost 1 base, with 9 bases spanning the gap. This CDR3 reads CASSAGGSYEQYF. The CDR3 bases are TGTGCCAGTAGTGCAGGGGGGTCCTACGAGCAGTACTTC.

This clone was observed once. V is TRBV6-2 or TRBV6-3 and J is TRBJ2-7; 7 bases align to TRBD1. Trimming took 2 bases from V and 4 from J; bases not matched to a gene: 2. The CDR3 totals 13 residues. CDR1 and CDR2 (germline): MNHEY, SVGEGT. CDR3: CASSYMTGYEQYV. CDR3 sequence (DNA): TGTGCCAGCAGTTACATGACAGGGTACGAGCAGTACGTC.

The chain is built from TRBV28 and TRBJ2-7; TRBD1 aligns across 10 bases. Germline loops: CDR1 MDHEN, CDR2 SYDVKM. After removal of 6 bases from V and 4 bases from J, the junction contained 6 bases not matched to a gene. The CDR3 loop spans 14 amino acids. The CDR3 nucleotides read TGTGCCAGCAGGCCGACAGGGGGCGGTTACGAGCAGTACTTC. This codes for CASRPTGGGYEQYF.

V is TRBV9 and J is TRBJ2-1; 10 bases fit TRBD1. Germline trimming cut 4 bases from V and 0 bases from J; bases unmatched to any gene: 7. The CDR3 contains 17 residues. Germline CDR1 SGDLS, CDR2 YYNGEE. CDR3 region: CASSFTGQGISYNEQFF. The DNA of the CDR3 is TGTGCCAGCAGCTTTACGGGACAGGGGATCTCCTACAATGAGCAGTTCTTC.

The rearrangement links TRBV12-3 or TRBV12-4 to TRBJ1-1, with no clear D. V dropped 3 bases and J dropped 0 bases, with 5 bases sitting between them. The CDR3 has 13 residues. CDR3 coding DNA: TGTGCCAGCAGTTTTCCAGTGAACACTGAAGCTTTCTTT. Its translation: CASSFPVNTEAFF.

In this sample, this clone turned up once. CDR3 sequence reads: CASSRAYQPQHF. CDR3 coding DNA: TGTGCCAGCAGCAGGGCTTATCAGCCCCAGCATTTT. J is TRBJ1-5 and V is TRBV21-1; the tabulated D call, TRBD1, remains unverified against the DNA. TRBV21-1 constitutes a pseudogene. There are 12 residues in the CDR3.

This sequence joins TRBV27 and TRBJ2-7; D is perhaps TRBD1 (6 bases). V lost 2 bases and J 0 bases, leaving 11 bases between the germline ends. This CDR3 is built from 15 residues. Germline lookup yields CDR1 MNHEY and CDR2 SMNVEV (reference sequence). The CDR3 reads CASSLAADSSYEQYF. Here the CDR3 DNA reads TGTGCCAGCAGTTTAGCGGCGGACAGCTCCTACGAGCAGTACTTC.

This rearrangement joins TRBV7-6 to TRBJ2-7; TRBD2 agrees at 8 bases. Germline V CDR1 and CDR2: SGHVS, FNYEAQ. Trimming took 6 bases from V and 2 from J; bases not matched to a gene: 9. The CDR3 has 15 residues. This chain's CDR3 is CASSLSGMATYEQYF. In nucleotides, the CDR3 is TGTGCCAGCAGTCTTAGCGGGATGGCGACCTACGAGCAGTACTTC.

The chain uses TRBV28 and TRBJ2-7, with D maybe TRBD2 (5 bases). Germline V CDR1 and CDR2: MDHEN, SYDVKM. Trimming took off 2 bases at V and 5 bases at J, with 22 bases between the two ends. The CDR3 is 17 residues long. CDR3 sequence reads: CASSLIPSSSISNEQYF. CDR3 in DNA: TGTGCCAGCAGTTTAATCCCTAGCTCTAGTATCAGCAACGAGCAGTACTTC.

The V gene is TRBV7-8, the J gene TRBJ1-2; 8 bases are a match to TRBD1. The CDR3 has 16 residues. Trimming at V came to 1 base and at J to 5 bases, leaving 9 bases not matched to a gene. CDR1 is SGHVS, CDR2 FQNEAQ, per germline. The CDR3, as DNA: TGTGCCAGCAGCTTAGGGTGGCGACAGGGGAGATATGGCTACACCTTC. Translated: CASSLGWRQGRYGYTF.

Comment on this clone: The junction departs from germline at one end; a sequencing error may be responsible. The chain is built from TRBV3-1 (or the pseudogene TRBV3-2) and TRBJ2-3, with TRBD2 as a possible D gene (5 bases). The CDR3 runs 15 residues. CDR1 is LGHDT, CDR2 YNNKEL, per germline (reference sequence). The CDR3 is CASSQEGGFTDTQYF. The CDR3, as DNA: TGTGCCAGCAGTCAAGAAGGCGGGTTCACAGATACGCAGTATTTT.

This clone was seen only once. The genes are TRBV12-5 and TRBJ1-1, with D unresolved. V was trimmed by 5 bases and J by 4 bases, leaving 11 bases between them. The CDR3 contains 13 residues. The germline V gene encodes CDR1 LGHNT and CDR2 FRNRAP. The CDR3 nucleotides are TGTGCTAGTGGTCCGTCCGGAGGCACTGAAGCTTTCTTT. Its protein product is CASGPSGGTEAFF.

This chain links TRBV27 with TRBJ2-3; 10 bases fit TRBD2. Germline V gene lookup returns CDR1 MNHEY and CDR2 SMNVEV (reference sequence). The junction had 9 bases not matched to a gene; V was cut back by 1 base and J by 5 bases. The CDR3 has 17 residues. CDR3 protein: CASSLFASGRTVDTQYF. The CDR3 DNA reads TGTGCCAGCAGTTTATTTGCTAGCGGGAGAACCGTAGATACGCAGTATTTT.

This chain links TRBV12-3 or TRBV12-4 with TRBJ2-3, with a possible D match to TRBD2 (6 bases). V was trimmed by 8 bases and J by 2 bases, leaving 11 bases between them. The CDR3 spans 13 residues. The CDR3 coding sequence is TGTGCCAGCGGGACTTACAACACAGATACGCAGTATTTT. Its protein product is CASGTYNTDTQYF.

This clone appeared a single time. The chain links TRBV30 to TRBJ2-7, with D possibly being TRBD2 (7 bases). The CDR3 has 13 residues. Deletions cut 2 bases from V and 7 bases from J, with 15 bases between. In germline, CDR1 is GTSNPN, CDR2 SVGIG (reference sequence). DNA of the CDR3: TGTGCCTGGAGTCCTGGGGGGGCGCGGGAGCAGTACTTC. Protein product: CAWSPGGAREQYF. Filled out from reference TRBV30 and TRBJ2-7, the complete variable domain reads SQTIHQWPATLVQPVGSPLSLECTVEGTSNPNLYWYRQAAGRGLQLLFYSVGIGQISSEVPQNLSASRPQDRQFILSSKKLLLSDSGFYLCAWSPGGAREQYFGPGTRLTVT.

The chain uses TRBV5-1 and TRBJ2-7, with 8 bases lining up with TRBD2. Per germline, CDR1 SGHRS and CDR2 YFSETQ. The CDR3 contains 15 residues. The V segment lost 5 bases and the J segment 4 bases; nucleotides outside the gene matches: 11. The CDR3 DNA follows: TGCGCCAGCAGTTGGGACGGGAGGGGAGGTTACGAGCAGTACTTC. Its protein is CASSWDGRGGYEQYF.

The chain employs TRBV2 and TRBJ2-1; 10 bases map to TRBD1. Germline V gives CDR1 SNHLY, CDR2 FYNNEI. This CDR3 comprises 14 residues. Trimming took 7 bases from V and 8 from J; bases not matched to a gene: 8. The CDR3 DNA reads TGTGCCAGCACCCGGGACAGGGGTCAGTATGAGCAGTTCTTC. Protein sequence: CASTRDRGQYEQFF. Filled out from reference TRBV2 and TRBJ2-1, the complete variable domain reads EPEVTQTPSHQVTQMGQEVILRCVPISNHLYFYWYRQILGQKVEFLVSFYNNEISEKSEIFDDQFSVERPDGSNFTLKIRSTKLEDSAMYFCASTRDRGQYEQFFGPGTRLTVL.

This chain uses TRBV28 with TRBJ2-5; a possible D gene is TRBD1 (5 bases). The V gene lost 5 bases and the J gene lost 0 bases, with 16 bases spanning the gap. CDR1 is MDHEN, CDR2 SYDVKM, per germline. The CDR3 is made up of 16 amino acids. CDR3 sequence reads: CASSAQAGHNQETQYF. As DNA, the CDR3 is TGTGCCAGCAGTGCCCAGGCCGGACATAACCAAGAGACCCAGTACTTC. The complete variable domain, with remaining parts taken from reference TRBV28 and TRBJ2-5, reads DVKVTQSSRYLVKRTGEKVFLECVQDMDHENMFWYRQDPGLGLRLIYFSYDVKMKEKGDIPEGYSVSREKKERFSLILESASTNQTSMYLCASSAQAGHNQETQYFGPGTRLLVL.

This chain uses TRBV7-6 with TRBJ2-2; 8 bases map to TRBD1. Germline assignment: CDR1 SGHVS and CDR2 FNYEAQ. After removal of 1 base from V and 7 bases from J, the junction contained 5 bases not matched to a gene. The CDR3 totals 15 residues. This CDR3 is CASSLDGQGIGELFF. CDR3 in DNA: TGTGCCAGCAGCTTAGATGGACAGGGAATCGGGGAGCTGTTTTTT. The variable domain in full, completed from reference TRBV7-6 and TRBJ2-2, reads GAGVSQSPRYKVTKRGQDVALRCDPISGHVSLYWYRQALGQGPEFLTYFNYEAQQDKSGLPNDRFSAERPEGSISTLTIQRTEQRDSAMYRCASSLDGQGIGELFFGEGSRLTVL.

The J gene is TRBJ2-5, the V gene TRBV4-1; D gene unclear. Trimming removed 1 base at V and 5 bases at J, with 5 bases between. Germline V lookup: CDR1 MGHRA, CDR2 YSYEKL. The CDR3 has 12 residues. CDR3 sequence (DNA): TGCGCCAGCAGCCAAGTCTCGGAGACCCAGTACTTC. Translated: CASSQVSETQYF.

This clone has a single count. This rearrangement joins TRBV18 to TRBJ2-3, with 11 nucleotides matching TRBD2. The ends lost 2 bases at V and 6 bases at J; junction bases unmatched: 10. In germline, CDR1 is KGHSH, CDR2 LQKENI. CDR3 length equals 17 residues. CDR3 sequence (DNA): TGTGCCAGCTCACCAGGGCGACTGACTAGCGGGGCCGATACGCAGTATTTT. Its protein product is CASSPGRLTSGADTQYF.

The gene calls are TRBV7-9 and TRBJ2-1, with 7 bases matching TRBD2. This CDR3 spans 16 amino acids. Germline loops: CDR1 SEHNR, CDR2 FQNEAQ (reference sequence). The trim removed 1 base at V and 4 bases at J, leaving 7 bases unmatched. The CDR3 bases are TGTGCCAGCAGCTTAGGGGCCGGGACTATGTACAATGAGCAGTTCTTC. As protein: CASSLGAGTMYNEQFF. Looking up the rest from reference TRBV7-9 and TRBJ2-1 gives the full variable domain: DTGVSQNPRHKITKRGQNVTFRCDPISEHNRLYWYRQTLGQGPEFLTYFQNEAQLEKSRLLSDRFSAERPKGSFSTLEIQRTEQGDSAMYLCASSLGAGTMYNEQFFGPGTRLTVL.

The chain joins TRBV5-1 to TRBJ2-7, with a weak D call TRBD1 (6 bases). V lost 1 base and J 4 bases, leaving 9 bases between the germline ends. The CDR3 loop spans 13 amino acids. The V gene's germline CDR1 is SGHRS and CDR2 YFSETQ. DNA for the CDR3: TGCGCCAGCAGCTTGACTCAGGGGTACGAGCAGTACTTC. This sequence encodes CASSLTQGYEQYF.

The chain has TRBV4-2 and TRBJ2-1, with D maybe TRBD2 (5 bases). The V gene lost 4 bases and the J gene lost 1 base, with 17 bases spanning the gap. CDR3 length: 17 residues. Germline loops: CDR1 LGHNA, CDR2 YNFKEQ. The CDR3 DNA sequence: TGTGCCAGCAGCCTGCAACCCACGGGGAAGTCCTACAATGAGCAGTTCTTC. The encoded protein is CASSLQPTGKSYNEQFF.

The gene calls are TRBV6-6 and TRBJ2-7; maybe TRBD1 (6 bases). V lost 2 bases and J 6 bases, leaving 8 bases between the germline ends. Germline V gene data show CDR1 as MNHNY and CDR2 as SVGAGI (reference sequence). This CDR3 has 12 residues. The CDR3 coding sequence is TGTGCCAGCAGTTACCGGGACATCGAGCAGTACGTC. It is translated as CASSYRDIEQYV.

The CDR3 DNA is TGTGCCAGCACCGCCCCCCCCGCTAACAATGAGCAGTTCTTC. This sequence encodes CASTAPPANNEQFF. The chain employs TRBV9 and TRBJ2-1, with unresolved D. V shed 6 bases and J shed 5 bases, with 15 bases lying between them. CDR3 length equals 14 residues. From germline, CDR1 is SGDLS and CDR2 YYNGEE.

V gene TRBV5-1 combines with J gene TRBJ2-2; TRBD2 agrees at 7 bases. Germline lookup yields CDR1 SGHRS and CDR2 YFSETQ. CDR3 length: 14 residues. V gave up 2 bases and J gave up 5 bases; unmatched junction bases: 3. In DNA form, the CDR3 reads TGCGCCAGCAGCTTTGGTAGCGGGACCGGGGAGCTGTTTTTT. This translates into CASSFGSGTGELFF.

The gene calls are TRBV24-1 and TRBJ2-1, with 11 bases lining up with TRBD2. V shed 5 bases and J 6 bases; nucleotides not matched to a gene: 8. This CDR3 contains 16 residues. CDR1 KGHDR and CDR2 SFDVKD come from the germline V gene. The CDR3 DNA reads TGTGCCACCAGTGCGGCTAGCGGGGGGAACGGCAATGAGCAGTTCTTC. Amino acids: CATSAASGGNGNEQFF.

CDR3 in DNA: TGTGCCAGCAGCTACACCGGGACAGGGTACAATGAGCAGTTCTTC. This codes for CASSYTGTGYNEQFF. This chain links TRBV7-9 with TRBJ2-1, with 9 bases that match TRBD1. The germline V gene has CDR1 SEHNR and CDR2 FQNEAQ (reference sequence). J gave up 4 bases and V 4 bases, and 5 bases lay outside the gene matches. The CDR3 is 15 residues long.

The chain is built from TRBV19 and TRBJ2-7, with 9 bases fitting TRBD1. Losses at the gene ends were 6 bases for V and 3 bases for J; bases not matched to a gene: 6. Germline V CDR1 and CDR2: LNHDA, SQIVND (reference sequence). The CDR3 totals 14 residues. CDR3 sequence (DNA): TGTGCCAGTAGACGGGGACAGGGTTTCTACGAGCAGTACTTC. Protein: CASRRGQGFYEQYF.

V is TRBV20-1 and J is TRBJ2-7, with 7 bases fitting TRBD2. The germline CDR1 and CDR2 sequences are DFQATT and SNEGSKA (reference sequence). The CDR3 has 11 amino acids. V was pared by 5 bases and J by 6 bases, with 4 bases of the junction left unmatched. In DNA, the CDR3 is TGCAGTGCTTCGGGACTAAGCGAGCAGTACTTC. Its protein is CSASGLSEQYF.

The table lists this clone with a few counts. The rearrangement joins TRBV19 to TRBJ1-5; 7 bases align to TRBD1. Germline V gene data show CDR1 as LNHDA and CDR2 as SQIVND (reference sequence). The CDR3 spans 17 residues. V shed 5 bases, J shed 2 bases, and the junction held 12 bases outside the gene matches. CDR3 region: CASSPNRGAGGNQPQHF. The CDR3 DNA follows: TGTGCCAGTAGTCCCAACAGGGGAGCCGGGGGCAATCAGCCCCAGCATTTT.